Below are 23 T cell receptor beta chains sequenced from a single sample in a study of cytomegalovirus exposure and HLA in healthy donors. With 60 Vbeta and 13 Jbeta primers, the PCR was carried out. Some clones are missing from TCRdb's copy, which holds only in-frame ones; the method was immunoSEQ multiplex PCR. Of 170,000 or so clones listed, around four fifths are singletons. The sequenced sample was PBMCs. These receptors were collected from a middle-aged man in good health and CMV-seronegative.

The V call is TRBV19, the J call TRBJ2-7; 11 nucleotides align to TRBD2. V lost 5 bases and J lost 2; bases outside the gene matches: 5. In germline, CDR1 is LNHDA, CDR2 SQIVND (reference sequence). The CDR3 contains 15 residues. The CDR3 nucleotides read TGTGCCAGTAGTTCCCTAGCGGGAGGCACCTACGAGCAGTACTTC. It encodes CASSSLAGGTYEQYF. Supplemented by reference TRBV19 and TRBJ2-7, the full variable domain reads DGGITQSPKYLFRKEGQNVTLSCEQNLNHDAMYWYRQDPGQGLRLIYYSQIVNDFQKGDIAEGYSVSREKKESFPLTVTSAQKNPTAFYLCASSSLAGGTYEQYFGPGTRLTVT.

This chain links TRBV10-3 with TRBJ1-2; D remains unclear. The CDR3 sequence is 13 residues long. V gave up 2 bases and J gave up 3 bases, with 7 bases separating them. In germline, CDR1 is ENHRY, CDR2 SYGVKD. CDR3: CAISEDTDYGYTF. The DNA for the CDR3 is TGTGCCATCAGTGAGGACACCGACTATGGCTACACCTTC.

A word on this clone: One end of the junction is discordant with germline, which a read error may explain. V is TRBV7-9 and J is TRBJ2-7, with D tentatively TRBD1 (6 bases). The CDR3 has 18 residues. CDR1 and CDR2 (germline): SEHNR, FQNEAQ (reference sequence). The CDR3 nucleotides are TGTTCCAGCAACCCCGTAAAGGGTGGTGGACAGAGGCCCTACGAGCAGTACTTC. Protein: CSSNPVKGGGQRPYEQYF.

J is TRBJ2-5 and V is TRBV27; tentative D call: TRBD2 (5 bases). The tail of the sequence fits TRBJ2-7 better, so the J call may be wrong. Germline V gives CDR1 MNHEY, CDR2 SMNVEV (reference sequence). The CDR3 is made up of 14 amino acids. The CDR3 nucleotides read TGTGCCAGCAGTTCGGCGGGTATCCGGCACGAGCAGTACTTC. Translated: CASSSAGIRHEQYF.

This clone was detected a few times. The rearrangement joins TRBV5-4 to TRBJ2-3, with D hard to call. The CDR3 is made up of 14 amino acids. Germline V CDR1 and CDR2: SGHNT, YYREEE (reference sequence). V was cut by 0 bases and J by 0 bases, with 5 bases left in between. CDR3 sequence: CASSLDGSTDTQYF. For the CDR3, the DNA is TGTGCCAGCAGCTTGGACGGGAGCACAGATACGCAGTATTTT.

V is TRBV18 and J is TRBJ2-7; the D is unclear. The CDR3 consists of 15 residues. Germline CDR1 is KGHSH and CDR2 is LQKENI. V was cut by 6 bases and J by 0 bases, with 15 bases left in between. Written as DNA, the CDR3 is TGTGCCAGCTCCCCCTCGGAGTTTAGCTCCTACGAGCAGTACTTC. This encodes CASSPSEFSSYEQYF. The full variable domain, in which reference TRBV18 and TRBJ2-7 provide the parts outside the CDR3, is NAGVMQNPRHLVRRRGQEARLRCSPMKGHSHVYWYRQLPEEGLKFMVYLQKENIIDESGMPKERFSAEFPKEGPSILRIQQVVRGDSAAYFCASSPSEFSSYEQYFGPGTRLTVT.

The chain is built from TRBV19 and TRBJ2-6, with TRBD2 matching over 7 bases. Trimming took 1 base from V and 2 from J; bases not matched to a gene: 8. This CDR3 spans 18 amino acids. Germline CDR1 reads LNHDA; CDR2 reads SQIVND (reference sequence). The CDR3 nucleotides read TGTGCCAGTAGTATAGGATACCGGGGGAGGGCTGGGGCCAACGTCCTGACTTTC. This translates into CASSIGYRGRAGANVLTF.

The CDR3 reads CSVPPQTGLEDTQYF. The DNA of the CDR3 is TGCAGCGTTCCTCCCCAAACAGGGTTAGAAGATACGCAGTATTTT. V usage is TRBV29-1 and J usage is TRBJ2-3, with D maybe TRBD1 (6 bases). V was pared by 5 bases and J by 5 bases, with 20 bases between. Germline lookup yields CDR1 SQVTM and CDR2 ANQGSEA. This CDR3 is built from 15 residues.

This CDR3 reads CASSEDRGRETQYF. In DNA, the CDR3 is TGTGCCAGTAGCGAGGACAGGGGCCGGGAGACCCAGTACTTC. The rearrangement links TRBV19 to TRBJ2-5; 9 positions agree with TRBD1. Per the germline V gene, CDR1 is LNHDA and CDR2 is SQIVND (reference sequence). J gave up 5 bases and V 6 bases, and 7 bases lay outside the gene matches. The length of the CDR3 is 14 residues.

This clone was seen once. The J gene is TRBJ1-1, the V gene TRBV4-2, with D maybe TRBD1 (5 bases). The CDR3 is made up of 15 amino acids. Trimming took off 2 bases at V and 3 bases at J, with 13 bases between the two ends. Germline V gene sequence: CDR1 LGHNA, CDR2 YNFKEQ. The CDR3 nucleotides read TGTGCCAGCAGCCAACTTATTGCGGGGGACACTGAAGCTTTCTTT. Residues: CASSQLIAGDTEAFF.

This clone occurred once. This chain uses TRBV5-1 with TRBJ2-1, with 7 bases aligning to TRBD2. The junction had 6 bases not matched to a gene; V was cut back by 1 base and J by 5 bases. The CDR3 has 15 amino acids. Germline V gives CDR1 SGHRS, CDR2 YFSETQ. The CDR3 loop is CASSLQSSGNNEQFF. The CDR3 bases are TGCGCCAGCAGCTTGCAGTCTAGCGGAAACAATGAGCAGTTCTTC.

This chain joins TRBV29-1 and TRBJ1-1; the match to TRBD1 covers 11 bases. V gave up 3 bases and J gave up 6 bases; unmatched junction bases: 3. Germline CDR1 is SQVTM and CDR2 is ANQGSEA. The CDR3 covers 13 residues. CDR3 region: CSVERDRGSEAFF. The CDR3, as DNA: TGCAGCGTTGAGAGGGACAGGGGGTCTGAAGCTTTCTTT.

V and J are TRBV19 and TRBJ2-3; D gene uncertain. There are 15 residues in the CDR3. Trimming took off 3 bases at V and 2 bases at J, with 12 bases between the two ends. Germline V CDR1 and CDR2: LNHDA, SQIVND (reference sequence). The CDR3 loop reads CASSIRLGPTDTQYF. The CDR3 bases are TGTGCCAGTAGTATCCGGCTGGGCCCCACAGATACGCAGTATTTT. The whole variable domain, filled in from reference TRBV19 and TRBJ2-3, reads DGGITQSPKYLFRKEGQNVTLSCEQNLNHDAMYWYRQDPGQGLRLIYYSQIVNDFQKGDIAEGYSVSREKKESFPLTVTSAQKNPTAFYLCASSIRLGPTDTQYFGPGTRLTVL.

The CDR3: CASSPRVDNEQFF. CDR3 DNA: TGTGCCAGCAGCCCGCGGGTAGACAATGAGCAGTTCTTC. The V call is TRBV9, the J call TRBJ2-1; TRBD2 might be the D (5 bases). Germline CDR1 reads SGDLS; CDR2 reads YYNGEE. The V end was cut by 4 bases, the J end by 5 bases, with 10 bases between. The length of the CDR3 is 13 residues.

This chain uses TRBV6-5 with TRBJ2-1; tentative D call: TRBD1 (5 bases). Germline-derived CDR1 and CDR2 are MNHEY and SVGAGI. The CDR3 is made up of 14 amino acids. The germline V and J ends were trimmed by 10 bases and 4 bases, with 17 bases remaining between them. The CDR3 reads CATQGFPSYNEQFF. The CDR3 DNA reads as TGTGCCACCCAGGGTTTTCCCTCTTACAATGAGCAGTTCTTC.

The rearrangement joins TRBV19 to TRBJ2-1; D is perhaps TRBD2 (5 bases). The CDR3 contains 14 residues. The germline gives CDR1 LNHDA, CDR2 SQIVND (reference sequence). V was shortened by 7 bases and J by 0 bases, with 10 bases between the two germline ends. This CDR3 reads CASTLGSSYNEQFF. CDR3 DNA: TGTGCCAGTACCTTAGGGAGCTCCTACAATGAGCAGTTCTTC.

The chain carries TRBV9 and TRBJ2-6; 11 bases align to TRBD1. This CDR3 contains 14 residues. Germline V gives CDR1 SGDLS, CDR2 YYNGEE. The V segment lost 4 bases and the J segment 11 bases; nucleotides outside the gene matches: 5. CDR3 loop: CASSPRTGGDVLTF. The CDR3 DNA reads TGTGCCAGCAGCCCCAGGACAGGGGGCGACGTCCTGACTTTC.

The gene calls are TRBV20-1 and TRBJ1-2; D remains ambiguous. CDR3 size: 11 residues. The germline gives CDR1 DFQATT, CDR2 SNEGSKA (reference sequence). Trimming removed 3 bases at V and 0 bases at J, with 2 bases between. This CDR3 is CSASTNYGYTF. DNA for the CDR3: TGCAGTGCTAGTACTAACTATGGCTACACCTTC.

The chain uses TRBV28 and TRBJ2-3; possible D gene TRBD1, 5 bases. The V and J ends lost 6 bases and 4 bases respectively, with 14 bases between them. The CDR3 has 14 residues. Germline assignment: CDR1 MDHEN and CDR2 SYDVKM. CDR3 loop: CASSLPGLADTQYF. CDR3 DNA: TGTGCCAGCAGCCTGCCAGGGTTGGCAGATACGCAGTATTTT.

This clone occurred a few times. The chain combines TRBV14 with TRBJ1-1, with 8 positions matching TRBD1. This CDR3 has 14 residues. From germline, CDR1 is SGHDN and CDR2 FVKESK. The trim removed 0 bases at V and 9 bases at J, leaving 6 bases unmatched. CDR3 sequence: CASSQDRGQVKAFF. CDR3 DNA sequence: TGTGCCAGCAGCCAAGATCGGGGACAGGTAAAAGCTTTCTTT.

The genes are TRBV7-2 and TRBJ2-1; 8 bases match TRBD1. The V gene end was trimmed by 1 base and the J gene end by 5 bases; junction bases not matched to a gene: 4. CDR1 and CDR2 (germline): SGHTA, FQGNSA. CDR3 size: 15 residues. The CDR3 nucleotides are TGTGCCAGCAGCTTAGTGACAGGGGCTAACAATGAGCAGTTCTTC. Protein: CASSLVTGANNEQFF.

As DNA, the CDR3 is TGTGCCAGCAGCCAGCAAGGGGGGGGGAGTTACTACGAGCAGTACTTC. The encoded protein is CASSQQGGGSYYEQYF. This chain links TRBV14 with TRBJ2-7; maybe TRBD2 (7 bases). CDR1 is SGHDN, CDR2 FVKESK, per germline. CDR3 length equals 16 residues. V dropped 3 bases and J dropped 3 bases, with 18 bases sitting between them.

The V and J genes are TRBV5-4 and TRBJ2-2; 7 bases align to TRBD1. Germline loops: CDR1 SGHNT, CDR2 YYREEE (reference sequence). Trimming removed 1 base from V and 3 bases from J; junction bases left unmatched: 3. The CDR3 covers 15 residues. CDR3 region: CASSLPGTDTGELFF. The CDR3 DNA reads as TGTGCCAGCAGCTTGCCAGGGACAGACACCGGGGAGCTGTTTTTT.